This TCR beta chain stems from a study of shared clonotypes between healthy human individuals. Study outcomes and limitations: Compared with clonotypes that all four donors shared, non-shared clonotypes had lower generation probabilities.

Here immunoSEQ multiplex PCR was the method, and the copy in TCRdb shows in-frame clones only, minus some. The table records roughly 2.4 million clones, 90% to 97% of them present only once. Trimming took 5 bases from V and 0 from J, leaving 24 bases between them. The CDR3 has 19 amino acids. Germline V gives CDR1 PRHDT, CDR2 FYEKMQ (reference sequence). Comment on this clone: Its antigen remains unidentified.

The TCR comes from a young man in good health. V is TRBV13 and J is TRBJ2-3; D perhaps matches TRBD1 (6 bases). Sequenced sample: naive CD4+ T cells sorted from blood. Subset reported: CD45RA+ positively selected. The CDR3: CASSREQNLQGSSTDTQYF. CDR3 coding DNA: TGTGCCAGCAGCCGCGAACAAAACCTACAGGGTTCTAGCACAGATACGCAGTATTTT.